One sample yielded the 23 T cell receptor beta chains listed below, sequenced in a study of T-cell memory formation after mild COVID-19. In TCRdb, the 5' RACE reads were re-called with MiXCR into one record per CDR3 protein. Of about 180,000 distinct CDR3 sequences listed, about a sixth were seen once; the top ten hold approximately 2.2%. The sample consisted of PBMCs or a T cell subset sorted from them (not recorded which). The receptors here all came from an adult woman who had mild COVID-19 (a few samples of this study predate the infection). Cell type and time point are not known.

The genes are TRBV2 and TRBJ2-3; 7 bases align to TRBD1. The CDR3 runs 14 residues. V shed 8 bases, J shed 0 bases, and the junction held 5 bases outside the gene matches. Germline CDR1 is SNHLY and CDR2 is FYNNEI. The CDR3 loop reads CASRRGGSTDTQYF. DNA for the CDR3: TGTGCCAGCCGGCGAGGGGGCAGCACAGATACGCAGTATTTT.

This clonotype has just a few counts. The chain couples TRBV7-2 to TRBJ2-1, with no clear D. V was shortened by 1 base and J by 0 bases, with 7 bases between the two germline ends. The germline gives CDR1 SGHTA, CDR2 FQGNSA. The CDR3 extends over 15 amino acids. The CDR3 sequence: CASSLDRNSYNEQFF. As DNA, the CDR3 is TGTGCCAGCAGCTTAGACAGAAACTCCTACAATGAGCAGTTCTTC.

This clonotype was counted ten times or more. The chain is built from TRBV7-8 and TRBJ2-5; 11 nucleotides agree with TRBD2. Looked up from germline, CDR1 is SGHVS and CDR2 is FQNEAQ. The CDR3 consists of 16 residues. V trimming: 6 bases; J trimming: 5 bases; junction bases outside the gene matches: 11. The CDR3 is CASSSLAGGISETQYF. In nucleotides, the CDR3 is TGTGCCAGCAGTTCTCTAGCGGGAGGTATCTCTGAGACCCAGTACTTC.

In this sample, this clonotype turned up a few times. This rearrangement joins TRBV5-1 to TRBJ1-1, with D perhaps matching TRBD1 (5 bases). Germline V gene sequence: CDR1 SGHRS, CDR2 YFSETQ. With 2 bases removed from V and 4 bases from J, the gap between germline ends came to 12 bases. The CDR3 is 14 residues long. The chain's CDR3 is CASSFEQVATEAFF. For the CDR3, the DNA is TGCGCCAGCAGCTTTGAACAGGTGGCCACTGAAGCTTTCTTT.

This clonotype occurred a few times. V usage is TRBV18 and J usage is TRBJ1-2; tentatively, D is TRBD1 (5 bases). Trimming took 2 bases from V and 0 from J, leaving 10 bases between them. Germline assignment: CDR1 KGHSH and CDR2 LQKENI. The CDR3 spans 15 residues. In nucleotides, the CDR3 is TGTGCCAGCTCACCAGGGGCGGAAGCTAACTATGGCTACACCTTC. As protein: CASSPGAEANYGYTF.

This clonotype appeared many times. CDR3 DNA sequence: TGTGCCAGCAGCTTTTACCAAGAGACCCAGTACTTC. It translates to CASSFYQETQYF. V gene TRBV7-2 combines with J gene TRBJ2-5; D unresolved. Trimming shortened V by 3 bases and J by 0 bases, and 2 bases separated the two germline ends. Germline V CDR1 and CDR2: SGHTA, FQGNSA. CDR3 length: 12 residues. The whole variable domain, filled in from reference TRBV7-2 and TRBJ2-5, reads GAGVSQSPSNKVTEKGKDVELRCDPISGHTALYWYRQSLGQGLEFLIYFQGNSAPDKSGLPSDRFSAERTGGSVSTLTIQRTQQEDSAVYLCASSFYQETQYFGPGTRLLVL.

The chain is built from TRBV5-1 and TRBJ2-7; 7 bases match TRBD1. CDR3 length: 16 amino acids. V shed 4 bases and J 1 base; nucleotides not matched to a gene: 11. Germline assignment: CDR1 SGHRS and CDR2 YFSETQ. CDR3 nucleotides: TGCGCCAGCAGCCCAAGGTGGCAGGGGGTTTCCTACGAGCAGTACTTC. Translation: CASSPRWQGVSYEQYF.

This clonotype has a handful of counts. The chain links TRBV18 to TRBJ2-7, with D possibly TRBD1 on 6 matching bases. Germline V gene data show CDR1 as KGHSH and CDR2 as LQKENI. There are 16 residues in the CDR3. V was clipped by 0 bases and J by 2 bases, with 14 bases between them. The CDR3 sequence is CASSPPQPRGPYEQYF. The CDR3 nucleotides read TGTGCCAGCTCACCACCGCAGCCCAGGGGCCCCTACGAGCAGTACTTC.

The chain recombines TRBV5-6 with TRBJ2-5; D gene uncertain. Germline CDR1 SGHDT, CDR2 YYEEEE. CDR3 length: 14 amino acids. Trimming took off 0 bases at V and 3 bases at J, with 9 bases between the two ends. The CDR3 protein is CASSLVGREETQYF. CDR3 nucleotide sequence: TGTGCCAGCAGCTTGGTTGGCAGAGAAGAGACCCAGTACTTC.

A few counts support this clonotype. The CDR3 sequence: CASSQAARDLAQYF. The CDR3 coding sequence is TGCGCCAGCAGCCAAGCGGCACGGGATTTGGCCCAGTACTTC. The chain has TRBV4-1 and TRBJ2-5; TRBD2 is a possible D gene (5 bases). The CDR3 has 14 residues. Between the trimmed V and J ends, which lost 1 base and 9 bases, there was a span of 15 bases. The germline CDR1 and CDR2 sequences are MGHRA and YSYEKL.

The chain employs TRBV6-5 and TRBJ1-2; 7 bases fit TRBD1. Germline V lookup: CDR1 MNHEY, CDR2 SVGAGI. The V gene end was trimmed by 6 bases and the J gene end by 0 bases; junction bases not matched to a gene: 7. The CDR3 has 15 residues. The CDR3 spells CASRNDRAANYGYTF. CDR3 nucleotides: TGTGCCAGCAGAAACGACAGGGCGGCTAACTATGGCTACACCTTC.

This chain links TRBV29-1 with TRBJ2-3; TRBD1 matches at 10 bases. Trimming removed 8 bases from V and 5 bases from J; junction bases left unmatched: 13. The CDR3 has 15 residues. Germline V lookup: CDR1 SQVTM, CDR2 ANQGSEA. The DNA for the CDR3 is TGCAGCCACTCGGGACAGGGGTCGAGGAAAGATACGCAGTATTTT. This gives the protein CSHSGQGSRKDTQYF.

Many counts were recorded for this clonotype. The rearrangement joins TRBV12-3 or TRBV12-4 to TRBJ1-1, with D possibly being TRBD1 (5 bases). Trimming took 1 base from V and 4 from J, leaving 16 bases between them. This CDR3 has 16 residues. The CDR3 DNA reads TGTGCCAGCAGTTTAGTCCCGACAGCCGCCGGCACTGAAGCTTTCTTT. Encoded protein: CASSLVPTAAGTEAFF.

This clonotype was recorded many times. V is TRBV27 and J is TRBJ2-1, with 8 bases lining up with TRBD1. J lost 3 bases, V lost 2 bases, and 3 bases had no gene match. The germline gives CDR1 MNHEY, CDR2 SMNVEV (reference sequence). The CDR3 is made up of 15 amino acids. The CDR3 protein is CASSLQGAVYNEQFF. The CDR3 DNA is TGTGCCAGCAGTTTACAGGGGGCGGTCTACAATGAGCAGTTCTTC.

The rearrangement uses TRBV12-3 or TRBV12-4 and TRBJ1-2; D gene ambiguous. The CDR3 consists of 11 residues. V lost 5 bases, J lost 7 bases, and 8 bases lay in between. CDR3 sequence: CASSPPPGYTF. Here the CDR3 DNA reads TGTGCCAGCAGTCCCCCCCCTGGCTACACCTTC.

This clonotype was detected ten times or more. The chain joins TRBV5-1 to TRBJ2-5; tentative D call: TRBD1 (6 bases). Germline CDR1 is SGHRS and CDR2 is YFSETQ. V shed 4 bases and J shed 3 bases, with 10 bases lying between them. The CDR3 has 13 residues. The CDR3 reads CASSPTGKETQYF. DNA of the CDR3: TGCGCCAGCAGCCCTACAGGGAAAGAGACCCAGTACTTC.

The rearrangement links TRBV14 to TRBJ2-1; TRBD1 aligns across 8 bases. Germline-derived CDR1 and CDR2 are SGHDN and FVKESK. The CDR3 length is 15 residues. V lost 4 bases and J lost 4; bases outside the gene matches: 6. Here the CDR3 reads CASSRRQGSYNEQFF. Written as DNA, the CDR3 is TGTGCCAGCAGCCGAAGACAGGGGTCTTACAATGAGCAGTTCTTC.

This clonotype was seen only a few times. The rearrangement joins TRBV5-1 to TRBJ2-3; no clear D gene. The germline V gene encodes CDR1 SGHRS and CDR2 YFSETQ. The CDR3 length is 17 residues. Trimming stripped 4 bases from V and 0 bases from J, with 18 bases between. The CDR3 DNA reads TGCGCCAGCAGCAGACCTACTTCGAGGTGGAGCACAGATACGCAGTATTTT. Amino acid sequence: CASSRPTSRWSTDTQYF.

This clonotype was counted a few times. The chain recombines TRBV24-1 with TRBJ2-5; D not certain. From germline, CDR1 is KGHDR and CDR2 SFDVKD. This CDR3 region has 13 residues. Trimming cost V 3 bases and J 5 bases, with 9 bases left between them. The CDR3 reads CATSDGVWETQYF. The CDR3 nucleotides read TGTGCCACCAGTGATGGTGTTTGGGAGACCCAGTACTTC.

The CDR3 DNA is TGTGCCAGCAGCGTAGGGACTAGCGGGGGGGGTCTTGAAAACATTCAGTACTTC. Its translation is CASSVGTSGGGLENIQYF. The V and J genes are TRBV9 and TRBJ2-4; 15 bases are shared with TRBD2. The V segment lost 0 bases and the J segment 5 bases; nucleotides outside the gene matches: 6. This CDR3 contains 18 residues. Germline lookup yields CDR1 SGDLS and CDR2 YYNGEE.

The CDR3 reads CASSQNRVNQPQHF. The CDR3 coding sequence is TGTGCCAGCAGTCAAAACAGGGTCAATCAGCCCCAGCATTTT. The chain combines TRBV6-1 with TRBJ1-5; TRBD1 might be the D (6 bases). The CDR3 is made up of 14 amino acids. The V end lost 5 bases, the J end lost 3 bases, and 11 bases lay between the germline ends. Germline CDR1 reads MNHNS; CDR2 reads SASEGT.

This clonotype was counted only a few times. The chain joins TRBV19 to TRBJ2-7, with 8 positions matching TRBD2. Germline CDR1 reads LNHDA; CDR2 reads SQIVND (reference sequence). This CDR3 is built from 16 residues. The junction had 10 bases not matched to a gene; V was cut back by 6 bases and J by 0 bases. CDR3 DNA sequence: TGTGCCAGTAGCCTCCGGGCTAGCGGGCCCTCCTACGAGCAGTACTTC. It codes for CASSLRASGPSYEQYF.

The table lists this clonotype with a few counts. The V gene is TRBV7-9, the J gene TRBJ2-1, with TRBD2 matching 8 bases. From germline, CDR1 is SEHNR and CDR2 FQNEAQ (reference sequence). V lost 5 bases, J lost 7 bases, and 10 bases stayed unmatched. This CDR3 has 15 residues. Here the CDR3 reads CASSPGRGIPNEQFF. The CDR3 bases are TGTGCCAGCAGCCCCGGGAGGGGAATCCCAAATGAGCAGTTCTTC. Full variable domain (rest looked up from reference TRBV7-9 and TRBJ2-1): DTGVSQNPRHKITKRGQNVTFRCDPISEHNRLYWYRQTLGQGPEFLTYFQNEAQLEKSRLLSDRFSAERPKGSFSTLEIQRTEQGDSAMYLCASSPGRGIPNEQFFGPGTRLTVL.